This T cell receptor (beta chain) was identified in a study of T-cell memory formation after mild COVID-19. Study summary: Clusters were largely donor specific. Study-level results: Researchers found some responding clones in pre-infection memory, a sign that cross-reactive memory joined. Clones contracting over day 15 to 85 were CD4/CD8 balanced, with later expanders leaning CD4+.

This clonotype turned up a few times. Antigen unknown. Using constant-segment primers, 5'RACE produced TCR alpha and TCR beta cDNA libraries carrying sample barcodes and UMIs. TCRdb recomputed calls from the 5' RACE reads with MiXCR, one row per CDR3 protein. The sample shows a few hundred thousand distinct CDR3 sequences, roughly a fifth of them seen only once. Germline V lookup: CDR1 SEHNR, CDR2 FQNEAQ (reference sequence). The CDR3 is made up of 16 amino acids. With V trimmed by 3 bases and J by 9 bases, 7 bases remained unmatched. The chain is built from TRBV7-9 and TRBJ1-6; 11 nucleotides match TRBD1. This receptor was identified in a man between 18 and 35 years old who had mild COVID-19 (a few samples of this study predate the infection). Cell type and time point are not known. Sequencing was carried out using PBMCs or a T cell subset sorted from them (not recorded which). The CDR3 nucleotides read TGTGCCAGCAGCTTGGACGCCGGGACAGGGGGTTCACCCCTCCACTTT. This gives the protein CASSLDAGTGGSPLHF.